This entry is about one T cell receptor (beta chain). No antigen is known for it. Within one base of it there is no much larger clone, and no base qualities were kept. Interpreted using the paper, the time point label stands for: cycle 4 day 1 (C4D1), after five to seven weeks of nivolumab. All trial patients had relapsed after autologous stem cell transplantation, with cohorts A, B and C differing in prior brentuximab vedotin exposure. The trial cohort comprised approximately 55 patients with relapsed/refractory classical Hodgkin lymphoma whose best overall responses were complete response, partial response or progressive disease. Single-agent nivolumab was administered to trial patients in the multi-cohort phase II CheckMate 205 trial. Best overall response was determined by an independent review committee according to the 2007 International Working Group response criteria. Trial PBMCs were collected just before the start of nivolumab (C1D1) and during therapy at cycle 2 day 1 and cycle 4 day 1. After peripheral blood was drawn into 8 mL Vacutainer Cell Preparation Tubes, PBMCs were isolated by centrifugation and then cryopreserved.

The record originates from a study of PD-1 blockade in classical Hodgkin lymphoma (dated by TCRdb to about 2020). Context from the whole study: Nivolumab dosing was 3 mg/kg intravenously every 2 weeks, continuing until either disease progression or unacceptable toxicity. The study used TCR beta sequencing and CyTOF to define a peripheral blood immune signature of response to PD-1 blockade in classical Hodgkin lymphoma. General study outcomes and caveats: By C4D1, a significant rise was seen in CD4+ TCR diversity but not in CD8+ TCR diversity (p=0.0027 vs p=0.16), and the rise was most apparent among complete responders (p=0.02). Newly diagnosed patients were reported to have lower baseline TCR diversity than healthy donors, and relapsed/refractory patients were reported to have lower baseline TCR diversity still. Lower diversity was observed in patients in whom nivolumab was started less than 1 year after ASCT, and these patients were excluded from later analyses so that confounding by immune reconstitution would be avoided. Baseline diversity similar to that of newly diagnosed patients was observed in trial patients achieving complete response, whereas significantly lower diversity was observed in partial responders and progressors. The study covered only a single clinical trial cohort, and the causes of the repertoire differences, possibly disease activity or prior therapy, were still not defined.

Genomic DNA was isolated using the Qiagen DNeasy kit from unsorted PBMCs as well as from negatively selected CD4+ and CD8+ fractions. TCR beta CDR3 regions were subjected to amplification by immunoSEQ multiplex PCR with primers that anneal to V and J segments. A synthetic immune receptor repertoire was used to minimize amplification bias, and remaining bias was computationally removed after sequencing. On the authors' methods: Repertoire diversity was quantified as the Shannon entropy index using custom Python scripts. The unsorted, CD4+ and CD8+ repertoires were each analyzed separately, with the exception of combined analyses, where CD4+ and CD8+ sequences were merged in silico. A clone was considered expanded if an increase in frequency of at least 2-fold after treatment relative to C1D1 was found, and a pseudocount of 0.5 was applied to clones undetected at baseline. Singleton clones were defined as clones with 0 or 1 copy at C1D1, and non-singleton clones were defined as clones with 2 or more copies. By matching protein sequences in sorted samples from the same patient, clones expanded in unsorted samples were annotated as CD4+, CD8+ or unknown. Wilcoxon tests were applied to paired samples to test diversity changes from C1D1 to C4D1. The clones in this table, taken by TCRdb from immuneACCESS, are in-frame only. Not every clone is retained; where verified, under half of the shortfall comes from an unresolved V gene, and the cause of the rest is unknown. That table gives V, J and clone size, and the DNA gave D and trimming. Present in this sample are about 25,000 clones, around four fifths of which were seen just once. Roughly 6.2% of the sample goes to the ten largest clones.

In the germline V gene (reference sequence), CDR1 corresponds to SGHKS and CDR2 to YYEKEE. Germline trimming: 4 bases from V, 3 bases from J; junction bases outside gene matches: 7. The CDR3 covers 15 residues, taking in both the cysteine and the phenylalanine. Of all the DNA, just the CDR3 is kept, 45 bases in frame from base 1. Sequenced here: peripheral blood mononuclear cells (PBMCs), sampled before the fourth cycle of nivolumab. The receptor was derived from a human donor with classical Hodgkin lymphoma. The chain was built from TRBV5-5 and TRBJ2-7; TRBD1 fits 10 bases in the junction. The nucleotides read TGTGCCAGCAGCGTGAGGACAGGGGGTGGCTACGAGCAGTACTTC. It translates as CASSVRTGGGYEQYF.